This T cell receptor beta chain derives from a study of blood T cell repertoires in COVID-19. In the study overall: The United States, Italy and Spain were the sources of the acute and convalescent COVID-19 samples. T cells, B-cell-depleted T cells, or PBMCs supplied cDNA or gDNA.

Original analysis: Reference gene primers were amplified, and this amplification served to estimate nucleated cell counts. Assay used: immunoSEQ multiplex PCR; TCRdb lists only in-frame clones, some missing. The V and J calls and clone size were taken over from that table, and D and trimming were inferred from the DNA. This table has about 180,000 clones, less than 85% appearing once. V lost 5 bases, J lost 3 bases, and 3 bases stayed unmatched. CDR1 and CDR2 (germline): SGHTA, FQGTGA. The CDR3 runs 16 residues. This clone has a handful of counts. The source is a woman at least 80 years old with active or convalescent COVID-19. The sample taken for sequencing was peripheral blood. The J gene is TRBJ2-2, the V gene TRBV7-3; 13 positions match TRBD2. The CDR3 is CASSQTSGRDTGELFF. CDR3 nucleotide sequence: TGTGCCAGCAGCCAAACTAGCGGGAGGGACACCGGGGAGCTGTTTTTT. Supplemented by reference TRBV7-3 and TRBJ2-2, the full variable domain reads GAGVSQTPSNKVTEKGKYVELRCDPISGHTALYWYRQSLGQGPEFLIYFQGTGAADDSGLPNDRFFAVRPEGSVSTLKIQRTERGDSAVYLCASSQTSGRDTGELFFGEGSRLTVL.